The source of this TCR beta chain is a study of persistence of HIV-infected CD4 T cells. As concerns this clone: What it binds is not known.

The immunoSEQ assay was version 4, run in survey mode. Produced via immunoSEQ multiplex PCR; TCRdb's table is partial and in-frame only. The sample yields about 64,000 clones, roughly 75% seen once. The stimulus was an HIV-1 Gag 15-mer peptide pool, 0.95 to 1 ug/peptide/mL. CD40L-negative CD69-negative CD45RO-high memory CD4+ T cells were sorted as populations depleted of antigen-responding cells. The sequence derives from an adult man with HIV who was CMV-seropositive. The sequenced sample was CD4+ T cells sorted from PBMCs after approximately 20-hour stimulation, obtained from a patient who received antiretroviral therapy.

The CDR3 DNA reads as TGTGCCAGCAGTGAAGCCCCAGAGTCCCGGGGGTTCTTC. Translation: CASSEAPESRGFF. The rearrangement links TRBV6-1 to TRBJ2-1; weak D call: TRBD2 (5 bases). CDR3 length: 13 residues. V lost 0 bases and J lost 15, with 15 bases in between. The germline CDR1 and CDR2 sequences are MNHNS and SASEGT.